A single sample gave rise to the 4 T cell receptor beta chains below, sequenced in a study of blood T cell repertoires in COVID-19. Some clones are missing from TCRdb's copy, which holds only in-frame ones; the method was immunoSEQ multiplex PCR. Of fewer than 600,000 clones listed, 88% are singletons. The sequenced sample was PBMCs or T cells enriched from blood (not recorded which). Source of these receptors: a woman aged 40 to 50 who had recovered from COVID-19.

J is TRBJ2-7 and V is TRBV11-3; 7 bases are shared with TRBD1. There are 13 residues in the CDR3. Germline lookup yields CDR1 SGHNT and CDR2 YENEEA. J gave up 6 bases and V 8 bases, and 10 bases lay outside the gene matches. As DNA, the CDR3 is TGTGCCAGCCAGGACAGGAGAATGACCGAGCAGTACTTC. Protein: CASQDRRMTEQYF.

As to this clone: Other DNA sequences in this specimen translate into the identical CDR3. V and J are TRBV9 and TRBJ2-5; 10 positions match TRBD2. CDR1 and CDR2 from the germline V gene are SGDLS and YYNGEE. CDR3 size: 14 residues. V dropped 2 bases and J dropped 5; count of bases not matched to a gene: 3. The CDR3 region is CASSVGLAWETQYF. CDR3 nucleotide sequence: TGTGCCAGCAGCGTGGGACTAGCGTGGGAGACCCAGTACTTC.

This rearrangement joins TRBV5-4 to TRBJ1-2, with 10 positions matching TRBD1. With 4 bases clipped from V and 3 bases from J, the junction kept 3 bases outside the gene matches. Germline V CDR1 and CDR2: SGHNT, YYREEE (reference sequence). This CDR3 has 14 amino acids. The CDR3 loop is CASSTGTGDYGYTF. CDR3 sequence (DNA): TGTGCCAGCAGCACTGGGACAGGGGACTATGGCTACACCTTC. The variable domain in full, with the rest retrieved from reference TRBV5-4 and TRBJ1-2, is ETGVTQSPTHLIKTRGQQVTLRCSSQSGHNTVSWYQQALGQGPQFIFQYYREEENGRGNFPPRFSGLQFPNYSSELNVNALELDDSALYLCASSTGTGDYGYTFGSGTRLTVV.

The chain joins TRBV11-3 to TRBJ2-7, with a possible D match to TRBD1 (5 bases). The V end lost 5 bases, the J end lost 5 bases, and 13 bases lay between the germline ends. Germline CDR1 is SGHNT and CDR2 is YENEEA. The CDR3 is 13 amino acids. Here the CDR3 DNA reads TGTGCCAGCAGCCCCAGGCAGGGCAACGAGCAGTACTTC. Translating gives CASSPRQGNEQYF.